A selection of T cell receptor beta chains follows, all from one sample in a study of T cell responses to AZD1222 COVID-19 vaccine. This table comes from immunoSEQ multiplex PCR, and its TCRdb copy is limited to in-frame clones, with some not included. This table holds 130,000 to 150,000 clones, 75% to 95% found once. Sequencing used peripheral blood, obtained on day 0 of MenACWY control vaccination. The source of these receptors is an adult in good health. Each CDR3 is given with its conserved first and last residue. D genes are given only for firm matches. The size entry is marked missing in some rows and otherwise reads once, few, many or a size class.

abundance	v_gene	d_gene	j_gene	len	CDR3aa	CDR3nt
-	TRBV11-2	-	TRBJ2-5	13	CASSLRGEETQYF	TGTGCCAGCAGCCTGAGGGGAGAGGAGACCCAGTACTTC
-	TRBV5-1	-	TRBJ1-4	14	CASSWTTTNEKLFF	TGCGCCAGCAGCTGGACAACAACTAATGAAAAACTGTTTTTT
-	TRBV10-3	-	TRBJ2-2	14	CAISDGQLTGELFF	TGTGCCATCAGTGATGGACAGTTAACCGGGGAGCTGTTTTTT
-	TRBV6-5	TRBD2	TRBJ2-7	14	CASGRLAGDSEQYF	TGTGCCAGCGGCAGACTAGCGGGAGACTCCGAGCAGTACTTC
-	TRBV25-1	-	TRBJ1-2	13	CASSPGLNYGYTF	TGTGCCAGCTCGCCGGGTCTTAACTATGGCTACACCTTC
-	TRBV4-2	TRBD2	TRBJ2-1	16	CASSQQLAESYNEQFF	TGTGCCAGCAGCCAGCAACTAGCGGAGTCCTACAATGAGCAGTTCTTC
once	TRBV2	TRBD2	TRBJ2-2	15	CASSRGGVNTGELFF	TGTGCCAGCAGTCGCGGGGGTGTAAACACCGGGGAGCTGTTTTTT
-	TRBV6-5	-	TRBJ1-1	16	CASSSSAGAGNTEAFF	TGTGCCAGCAGTTCCTCGGCAGGTGCCGGGAACACTGAAGCTTTCTTT
-	TRBV2	-	TRBJ1-3	15	CASSEMGLSGNTIYF	TGTGCCAGCAGTGAAATGGGACTCTCTGGAAACACCATATATTTT
-	TRBV28	-	TRBJ1-1	13	CASSLNLNTEAFF	TGTGCCAGCAGTTTAAACCTTAACACTGAAGCTTTCTTT
-	TRBV9	-	TRBJ1-5	14	CASSPDLGNQPQHF	TGTGCCAGCAGTCCAGATCTTGGCAATCAGCCCCAGCATTTT
-	TRBV7-7	-	TRBJ1-1	13	CASSFSKNTEAFF	TGTGCCAGCAGCTTTTCGAAGAACACTGAAGCTTTCTTT
-	TRBV5-4	TRBD1	TRBJ1-2	19	CASSSQGLPSRLLIYGYTF	TGTGCCAGCAGTTCACAGGGGCTACCTAGTCGCCTGCTTATCTATGGCTACACCTTC
-	TRBV9	TRBD2	TRBJ2-7	15	CASRKTSGSFYEQYF	TGTGCCAGCAGGAAAACTAGCGGGAGCTTCTACGAGCAGTACTTC
-	TRBV7-8	-	TRBJ1-2	14	CASSPRPTGYGYTF	TGTGCCAGCAGCCCCCGCCCGACAGGCTATGGCTACACCTTC
-	TRBV7-8	TRBD2	TRBJ2-7	15	CASSLGTSGDYEQYF	TGTGCCAGCAGCTTAGGGACTAGCGGGGACTACGAGCAGTACTTC
-	TRBV3-1/TRBV3-2	-	TRBJ2-1	14	CASSAWGKDNEQFF	TGTGCCAGCAGCGCGTGGGGCAAGGACAATGAGCAGTTCTTC
-	TRBV27	TRBD1	TRBJ1-2	15	CASSSVAGGNYGYTF	TGTGCCAGCAGTTCCGTGGCAGGGGGGAACTATGGCTACACCTTC
-	TRBV19	-	TRBJ2-7	15	CASSARDGYSYEQYF	TGTGCCAGTAGCGCCCGGGACGGCTACTCCTACGAGCAGTACTTC
-	TRBV7-6	TRBD2	TRBJ2-3	16	CASNPTAGLASDTQYF	TGTGCCAGCAACCCAACGGCGGGACTAGCCTCAGATACGCAGTATTTT
few	TRBV5-1	TRBD2	TRBJ2-1	17	CASSITSGRAPYNEQFF	TGCGCCAGCAGCATCACTAGCGGGAGGGCCCCCTACAATGAGCAGTTCTTC
-	TRBV27	TRBD1	TRBJ1-4	16	CASSYRGNGGREKLFF	TGTGCCAGCAGCTACAGGGGAAACGGCGGAAGAGAAAAACTGTTTTTT
-	TRBV30	TRBD1	TRBJ2-2	18	CAWSVYNRGYGNTGELFF	TGTGCCTGGAGTGTGTATAACAGGGGTTATGGGAACACCGGGGAGCTGTTTTTT
-	TRBV4-1	TRBD1	TRBJ1-5	14	CASSREEGAQPQHF	TGCGCCAGCAGCCGTGAGGAGGGGGCGCAGCCCCAGCATTTT
-	TRBV5-1	TRBD2	TRBJ2-7	14	CASSSSGGAYEQYF	TGCGCCAGCAGCTCTAGCGGGGGGGCCTACGAGCAGTACTTC
-	TRBV3-1/TRBV3-2	-	TRBJ2-5	17	CASSQVKRRRLGETQYF	TGTGCCAGCAGCCAAGTGAAGCGAAGGCGCCTGGGAGAGACCCAGTACTTC
once	TRBV3-1/TRBV3-2	-	TRBJ1-4	18	CASSQERRGLGSGEKLFF	TGTGCCAGCAGCCAAGAGCGCCGGGGTCTTGGATCAGGGGAAAAACTGTTTTTT
-	TRBV7-2	TRBD1	TRBJ1-2	12	CASSPGTGQSTF	TGTGCCAGCAGCCCAGGGACAGGGCAGAGCACCTTC
-	TRBV9	-	TRBJ2-2	14	CASSVGAATGELFF	TGTGCCAGCAGCGTAGGTGCGGCTACCGGGGAGCTGTTTTTT
-	TRBV9	-	TRBJ1-4	15	CASSVDRATNEKLFF	TGTGCCAGCAGCGTAGACAGAGCAACTAATGAAAAACTGTTTTTT
-	TRBV7-8	-	TRBJ1-3	15	CASSLARGGGNTIYF	TGTGCCAGCAGCTTAGCGAGGGGAGGCGGAAACACCATATATTTT
once	TRBV2	-	TRBJ1-1	15	CASLPQGRGNTEAFF	TGTGCCAGCTTACCCCAGGGAAGAGGGAACACTGAAGCTTTCTTT
-	TRBV5-1	-	TRBJ2-7	14	CASRPQTGNYEQYF	TGCGCCAGCAGACCTCAAACAGGAAACTACGAGCAGTACTTC
-	TRBV19	-	TRBJ1-5	13	CASSKAGNQPQHF	TGTGCCAGTAGTAAGGCAGGGAATCAGCCCCAGCATTTT